This T cell receptor (beta chain) appears in the sequencing data of a study of cytotoxic CD8 clonotypes in ibrutinib-treated CLL. TCRdb's copy holds only in-frame clones and misses some; the assay was immunoSEQ multiplex PCR. The sample records 100,000 to 150,000 clones, over 75% being singletons. The CDR3 covers 16 residues. Germline lookup yields CDR1 SGHRS and CDR2 YFSETQ. V was clipped by 4 bases and J by 5 bases; unmatched bases: 14. The chain recombines TRBV5-1 with TRBJ1-1; 7 bases map to TRBD1. The input for sequencing was PBMCs, taken after 24 months of ibrutinib treatment. The source of this sequence is a human donor with chronic lymphocytic leukemia. CDR3 nucleotides: TGCGCCAGCAGCCCAGGGAGGGGGCAGCTCAGTACTGAAGCTTTCTTT. It encodes CASSPGRGQLSTEAFF.